This is a list of T cell receptor beta chains from one sample in a study of T cells in tuberculosis. Sequencing was performed with immunoSEQ multiplex PCR; in TCRdb, only in-frame clones are kept and a portion is missing. The repertoire holds tens of thousands of clones, with 90% to 95% as singletons. Input material: PBMCs. Receptors were obtained from a donor between 5 and 29 years old with latent tuberculosis or without tuberculosis infection. Each CDR3 is given with its conserved first and last residue. The order of the fields is clone size, V gene, J gene, D gene, CDR3 DNA, CDR3 protein. The D gene is left open where the match is weak. Size tells how often a clone was seen (once, few, many) or the class of an expanded clone, and some rows leave it out.

>-|TRBV13|TRBJ2-3|TRBD1
TGTGCCAGCAGCTCCCAAGGGACAGGGGAGGCAGATACGCAGTATTTT
CASSSQGTGEADTQYF
>-|TRBV7-2|TRBJ2-1|TRBD2
TGTGCCAGCAGCTTGAGCGGGGGCAATGAGCAGTTCTTC
CASSLSGGNEQFF
>-|TRBV6-5|TRBJ2-1|TRBD2
TGTGCCAGCAGACCCGGACTAGCGGGGGGACGGGAATTCTTC
CASRPGLAGGREFF
>once|TRBV19|TRBJ2-3|-
TGTGCCAGTACCAGGCCCGGTAGAGATACGCAGTATTTT
CASTRPGRDTQYF
>-|TRBV18|TRBJ2-7|TRBD1
TGTGCCAGCTCGTTCTGGACAGGGTTTGAGAATGAGCAGTACTTC
CASSFWTGFENEQYF
>-|TRBV14|TRBJ2-7|TRBD1
TGTGCCAGCAGCCAAGAAGGGGACAGGGGAAGATTCGAGCAGTACTTC
CASSQEGDRGRFEQYF
>-|TRBV27|TRBJ1-4|TRBD1
TGTGCCAGCAGGCCCTGGGACAGTGAAAAACTGTTTTTT
CASRPWDSEKLFF
>-|TRBV4-1|TRBJ1-4|-
TGCGCCAGCAGCCAAGGACGGCGAGGGTATGGGGCTAATGAAAAACTGTTTTTT
CASSQGRRGYGANEKLFF
>-|TRBV12-5|TRBJ1-1|-
TGTGCTAGTGGTTTGGTAAGGCCCCTCGGACTTTACACTGAAGCTTTCTTT
CASGLVRPLGLYTEAFF
>-|TRBV11-2|TRBJ1-4|-
TGTGCCAGCAGCTTAGAGGCGGGAAAACTGTTTTTT
CASSLEAGKLFF
>-|TRBV7-2|TRBJ2-5|TRBD1
TGTGCCAGCAGCCCTTCCAGGGGGTTACGGGAGACCCAGTACTTC
CASSPSRGLRETQYF
>-|TRBV11-2|TRBJ2-2|TRBD2
TGTGCCAGCAGCTTACCGGGACTAGCGCTAACCGGGGAGCTGTTTTTT
CASSLPGLALTGELFF
>-|TRBV6-6|TRBJ1-1|TRBD1
TGTGCCAGCAGTAAAGGTTGGGACAGGGAAGTTAATGAAGCTTTCTTT
CASSKGWDREVNEAFF
>-|TRBV18|TRBJ2-3|-
TGTGCCAGCTCACCACCTGAAGGGGGGGGCACAGATACGCAGTATTTT
CASSPPEGGGTDTQYF
>-|TRBV7-2|TRBJ2-1|-
TGTGCCAGCAGCTTCCGGGACTTATACCCCTACAATGAGCAGTTCTTC
CASSFRDLYPYNEQFF
>-|TRBV5-1|TRBJ2-7|TRBD2
TGCGCCAGCACCGACCCGACTAGCGGGAGCCTCGTGCAGTACTTC
CASTDPTSGSLVQYF
>-|TRBV25-1|TRBJ1-2|-
TGTGCCAGCAGTCGGGCAGGGAACTATGGCTACACCTTC
CASSRAGNYGYTF
>-|TRBV6-5|TRBJ1-5|-
TGTGCCAGCAGTTACGGAGTTTTAGGTCAGCCCCAGCATTTT
CASSYGVLGQPQHF
>-|TRBV19|TRBJ2-7|TRBD2
TGTGCCAGTAGTATTTTACCCCTAGCGGGGGTTCGTCGGGAGCAGTACTTC
CASSILPLAGVRREQYF
>-|TRBV7-6|TRBJ2-1|-
TGTGCCAGCAGCTTAGGGGAGCACAATGAGCAGTTCTTC
CASSLGEHNEQFF
>-|TRBV29-1|TRBJ2-1|-
TGCAGCGTTGATGGTGGGAGTACTCTCAATGAGCAGTTCTTC
CSVDGGSTLNEQFF
>-|TRBV19|TRBJ1-5|-
TGTGCCAGCGGCTTGGGCGACAGGTTCAATCAGCCCCAGCATTTT
CASGLGDRFNQPQHF
>-|TRBV9|TRBJ1-2|TRBD1
TGTGCCAGCGACGGGACAGGTGGTCCCAAAAATGGCTACACCTTC
CASDGTGGPKNGYTF
>-|TRBV6-1|TRBJ1-1|-
TGTGCCAGCAGTGAAGCGGGACTGGAAGCTTTCTTT
CASSEAGLEAFF
>-|TRBV18|TRBJ1-4|TRBD1
TGTGCCAGCTCACCTGGACAGGGCATTGAAAAACTGTTTTTT
CASSPGQGIEKLFF
>-|TRBV30|TRBJ1-5|-
TGTGCCTGGAGCCTAACAGGGAATCTCAATCAGCCCCAGCATTTT
CAWSLTGNLNQPQHF
>few|TRBV10-3|TRBJ1-1|-
TGTGCCATCAACGCCCCCGGGGACACTGAAGCTTTCTTT
CAINAPGDTEAFF
>-|TRBV7-6|TRBJ1-1|-
TGTGCCACCAAAGCGATGGAGGTGAACACTGAAGCTTTCTTT
CATKAMEVNTEAFF
>-|TRBV7-2|TRBJ2-7|TRBD2
TGTGCCAGCAGCTTAGACGGGAGGGTCTCCTACGAGCAGTACTTC
CASSLDGRVSYEQYF
>-|TRBV21-1|TRBJ2-1|-
TGTGCCAGCACCCCCAAAGAGAAGGCGGGAAACCTCACATATCGCAATGAGCAGTTCTTC
CASTPKEKAGNLTYRNEQFF
>-|TRBV6-1|TRBJ1-3|-
TGTGCCAGCAGTGAGAGGTTCCGAACAGGGAAGGCTGGAAACACCATATATTTT
CASSERFRTGKAGNTIYF
>once|TRBV27|TRBJ2-3|TRBD2
TGTGCCAGCGGCAGACCCGGACTAGCGGGGGGGGTCGATACGCAGTATTTT
CASGRPGLAGGVDTQYF
>-|TRBV2|TRBJ1-4|TRBD1
TGTGCCAGCAGTGACGGGAAGGGGGCCGTTTTT
CASSDGKGAVF
>-|TRBV9|TRBJ2-2|TRBD2
TGTGCCAGCAGCGTAGGGTCAGGGCTAGCGGGAGACGGCGGGGAGCTGTTTTTT
CASSVGSGLAGDGGELFF
>-|TRBV5-1|TRBJ2-7|-
TGCGCCAGCAGCTTGGTTAGGGGGGGCGAGCAGTACTTC
CASSLVRGGEQYF
>once|TRBV18|TRBJ2-3|-
TGTGCCAGCTCACCACTTTCACTAGAAGATACGCAGTATTTT
CASSPLSLEDTQYF
>-|TRBV6-1|TRBJ2-3|-
TGTGCCAGCAGCCCCTCGCGAGATACGCAGTATTTT
CASSPSRDTQYF
>-|TRBV30|TRBJ1-5|-
TGTGCCTGGGCTACAGATAGCAATCAGCCCCAGCATTTT
CAWATDSNQPQHF
>-|TRBV29-1|TRBJ2-3|TRBD2
TGCAGCGTCCGGACTAGCGGCTACACAGATACGCAGTATTTT
CSVRTSGYTDTQYF
>-|TRBV5-6|TRBJ2-1|TRBD1
TGTGCCAGCAGCCTCCCCGACAGGGTGTGGAATGAGCAGTTCTTC
CASSLPDRVWNEQFF
>-|TRBV5-4|TRBJ2-4|TRBD2
TGTGCCAGCAGTTTAGCGGGTGCGACCAAAAACATTCAGTACTTC
CASSLAGATKNIQYF